These T cell receptor beta chains were read from a single sample in a study of blood T cell repertoires in COVID-19. The method was immunoSEQ multiplex PCR; TCRdb's version includes in-frame clones alone and lacks a portion of them. The table includes roughly 64,000 clones, around 84% detected once. Sequencing was performed on peripheral blood. These receptors were collected from a woman aged 55 to 70 with acute or convalescent COVID-19. The CDR3 runs from the conserved cysteine through the conserved F or W. A D gene is named only where the DNA matches it firmly. A clone size is listed for some rows: how often the clone was seen (once, few, many), or a class if it is expanded.

D gene: -
clone size: few
V gene: TRBV4-1
J gene: TRBJ1-5
CDR3 protein: CASSQEQWQPQHF
CDR3 DNA: TGCGCCAGCAGCCAAGAACAATGGCAGCCCCAGCATTTT

D gene: -
clone size: once
V gene: TRBV19
J gene: TRBJ2-3
CDR3 protein: CASSPGGTTDTQYF
CDR3 DNA: TGTGCCAGTAGTCCAGGGGGGACCACGGATACGCAGTATTTT

D gene: TRBD1
clone size: few
V gene: TRBV29-1
J gene: TRBJ1-2
CDR3 protein: CSVANRGTWGYTF
CDR3 DNA: TGCAGCGTTGCGAACAGGGGAACTTGGGGCTACACCTTC

D gene: -
clone size: -
V gene: TRBV6-5
J gene: TRBJ2-7
CDR3 protein: CASSYGGGAAYEQYF
CDR3 DNA: TGTGCCAGCAGTTACGGGGGGGGCGCAGCCTACGAGCAGTACTTC

D gene: -
clone size: -
V gene: TRBV12-3/TRBV12-4
J gene: TRBJ2-5
CDR3 protein: CASSSRGETQYF
CDR3 DNA: TGTGCCAGCAGTTCCCGGGGGGAGACCCAGTACTTC

D gene: TRBD1
clone size: -
V gene: TRBV6-6
J gene: TRBJ1-1
CDR3 protein: CASRGQGRTEAFF
CDR3 DNA: TGTGCCAGCAGGGGACAGGGGCGGACTGAAGCTTTCTTT

D gene: TRBD1
clone size: medium-sized
V gene: TRBV13
J gene: TRBJ2-2
CDR3 protein: CASSSRFTGAGELFF
CDR3 DNA: TGTGCCAGCAGCTCCAGATTCACAGGGGCCGGGGAGCTGTTTTTT

D gene: TRBD1
clone size: once
V gene: TRBV7-3
J gene: TRBJ2-6
CDR3 protein: CASSLRTGGGSGANVLTF
CDR3 DNA: TGTGCCAGCAGCTTAAGGACAGGGGGCGGCTCTGGGGCCAACGTCCTGACTTTC

D gene: TRBD1
clone size: -
V gene: TRBV9
J gene: TRBJ1-3
CDR3 protein: CASSVATGAGNTIYF
CDR3 DNA: TGTGCCAGCAGCGTAGCTACAGGGGCTGGAAACACCATATATTTT

D gene: -
clone size: few
V gene: TRBV11-1
J gene: TRBJ1-1
CDR3 protein: CASSLSRGEAFF
CDR3 DNA: TGTGCCAGCAGCTTATCCAGGGGCGAAGCTTTCTTT

D gene: -
clone size: -
V gene: TRBV21-1
J gene: TRBJ1-2
CDR3 protein: CASSRTSEGGHRNYGYTF
CDR3 DNA: TGTGCCAGCAGCCGGACCAGCGAGGGGGGGCATCGTAACTATGGCTACACCTTC

D gene: -
clone size: -
V gene: TRBV24-1
J gene: TRBJ1-5
CDR3 protein: CAIGGGRLNQPQHF
CDR3 DNA: TGTGCCATCGGGGGGGGTCGACTCAATCAGCCCCAGCATTTT

D gene: -
clone size: -
V gene: TRBV4-1
J gene: TRBJ2-1
CDR3 protein: CASSRETGYNEQFF
CDR3 DNA: TGCGCCAGCAGCCGAGAGACAGGCTACAATGAGCAGTTCTTC

D gene: TRBD1
clone size: many
V gene: TRBV7-6
J gene: TRBJ1-3
CDR3 protein: CASSQYRDSSGNTIYF
CDR3 DNA: TGTGCCAGCAGCCAGTACCGGGACAGCTCTGGAAACACCATATATTTT

D gene: -
clone size: -
V gene: TRBV3-1/TRBV3-2
J gene: TRBJ2-4
CDR3 protein: CASSHGGTNLAKNIQYF
CDR3 DNA: TGTGCCAGCAGCCACGGCGGGACCAACCTAGCCAAAAACATTCAGTACTTC

D gene: TRBD1
clone size: -
V gene: TRBV4-2
J gene: TRBJ1-2
CDR3 protein: CASSQSGTGGIYGYTF
CDR3 DNA: TGTGCCAGCAGCCAAAGCGGGACAGGGGGCATCTATGGCTACACCTTC

D gene: TRBD1
clone size: once
V gene: TRBV5-6
J gene: TRBJ1-2
CDR3 protein: CASSLQGANPYGYTF
CDR3 DNA: TGTGCCAGCAGTTTACAGGGGGCCAACCCCTATGGCTACACCTTC

D gene: TRBD2
clone size: once
V gene: TRBV7-2
J gene: TRBJ2-7
CDR3 protein: CASSRGGGVNEQYF
CDR3 DNA: TGTGCCAGCAGCCGTGGCGGGGGAGTGAACGAGCAGTACTTC

D gene: TRBD2
clone size: -
V gene: TRBV4-1
J gene: TRBJ2-7
CDR3 protein: CASSQGLAGGPYSYEQYF
CDR3 DNA: TGCGCCAGCAGCCAGGGACTAGCGGGGGGCCCTTACTCCTACGAGCAGTACTTC

D gene: -
clone size: few
V gene: TRBV14
J gene: TRBJ1-2
CDR3 protein: CASSQGQADGYTF
CDR3 DNA: TGTGCCAGCAGCCAAGGACAGGCGGATGGCTACACCTTC

D gene: -
clone size: -
V gene: TRBV12-5
J gene: TRBJ1-1
CDR3 protein: CASGLGAFGGTEAFF
CDR3 DNA: TGTGCTAGTGGTTTGGGCGCCTTCGGGGGCACTGAAGCTTTCTTT

D gene: -
clone size: -
V gene: TRBV6-5
J gene: TRBJ2-7
CDR3 protein: CASRSTEAPREQYF
CDR3 DNA: TGTGCCAGCAGGAGTACCGAGGCGCCTCGCGAGCAGTACTTC

D gene: -
clone size: -
V gene: TRBV5-5
J gene: TRBJ1-1
CDR3 protein: CASSLGPQGPEAFF
CDR3 DNA: TGTGCCAGCAGCTTGGGCCCCCAGGGCCCTGAAGCTTTCTTT

D gene: -
clone size: -
V gene: TRBV5-1
J gene: TRBJ2-5
CDR3 protein: CASSASGQLMETQYF
CDR3 DNA: TGCGCCAGCAGCGCATCCGGACAGTTAATGGAGACCCAGTACTTC

D gene: -
clone size: -
V gene: TRBV5-6
J gene: TRBJ1-2
CDR3 protein: CASSLVAGDGYTF
CDR3 DNA: TGTGCCAGCAGCTTGGTGGCAGGGGATGGCTACACCTTC

D gene: TRBD1
clone size: -
V gene: TRBV5-6
J gene: TRBJ1-2
CDR3 protein: CASSLGDRGSTF
CDR3 DNA: TGTGCCAGCAGCTTGGGGGACAGGGGCTCCACCTTC

D gene: TRBD1
clone size: -
V gene: TRBV5-1
J gene: TRBJ1-6
CDR3 protein: CASSVGTGENSPLHF
CDR3 DNA: TGCGCCAGCAGCGTTGGGACAGGGGAGAATTCACCCCTCCACTTT

D gene: -
clone size: once
V gene: TRBV19
J gene: TRBJ1-5
CDR3 protein: CASREGLVAQHF
CDR3 DNA: TGTGCCAGTAGAGAGGGACTTGTGGCCCAGCATTTT

D gene: -
clone size: -
V gene: TRBV10-2
J gene: TRBJ1-5
CDR3 protein: CATQIGGQPQHF
CDR3 DNA: TGCGCCACCCAGATAGGGGGACAGCCCCAGCATTTT

D gene: -
clone size: -
V gene: TRBV4-1
J gene: TRBJ2-3
CDR3 protein: CAEGGGLGDTQYF
CDR3 DNA: TGCGCCGAGGGGGGGGGCCTAGGAGATACGCAGTATTTT

D gene: -
clone size: -
V gene: TRBV5-6
J gene: TRBJ2-5
CDR3 protein: CASSLVSTAETQYF
CDR3 DNA: TGTGCCAGCAGCTTGGTGTCGACAGCAGAGACCCAGTACTTC

D gene: -
clone size: -
V gene: TRBV5-1
J gene: TRBJ2-4
CDR3 protein: CASSLQSWGGTNIQYF
CDR3 DNA: TGCGCCAGCAGCTTACAAAGCTGGGGGGGCACCAACATTCAGTACTTC

D gene: TRBD1
clone size: -
V gene: TRBV6-6
J gene: TRBJ1-5
CDR3 protein: CASSYDRGSNQPQHF
CDR3 DNA: TGTGCCAGCAGTTACGACAGGGGGAGCAATCAGCCCCAGCATTTT

D gene: -
clone size: -
V gene: TRBV6-6
J gene: TRBJ1-2
CDR3 protein: CASSLGRTTGDPYGYTF
CDR3 DNA: TGTGCCAGCAGTCTAGGGCGAACTACAGGTGACCCTTATGGCTACACCTTC

D gene: TRBD1
clone size: -
V gene: TRBV11-2
J gene: TRBJ1-4
CDR3 protein: CATAQTGVNEKLFF
CDR3 DNA: TGTGCCACCGCTCAGACAGGGGTCAATGAAAAACTGTTTTTT

D gene: TRBD1
clone size: -
V gene: TRBV6-5
J gene: TRBJ1-1
CDR3 protein: CASSYGDRGNTEAFF
CDR3 DNA: TGTGCCAGCAGTTACGGGGACAGGGGGAACACTGAAGCTTTCTTT

D gene: TRBD1
clone size: -
V gene: TRBV3-1/TRBV3-2
J gene: TRBJ1-6
CDR3 protein: CASSQGQGYNSPLHF
CDR3 DNA: TGTGCCAGCAGCCAAGGACAGGGGTATAATTCACCCCTCCACTTT

D gene: -
clone size: once
V gene: TRBV2
J gene: TRBJ2-7
CDR3 protein: CASSATYEQYF
CDR3 DNA: TGTGCCAGCAGTGCGACTTACGAGCAGTACTTC

D gene: TRBD2
clone size: -
V gene: TRBV5-4
J gene: TRBJ2-1
CDR3 protein: CASSLDSGGAYEQFF
CDR3 DNA: TGTGCCAGCAGCTTGGATAGCGGGGGGGCATATGAGCAGTTCTTC

D gene: -
clone size: once
V gene: TRBV27
J gene: TRBJ1-2
CDR3 protein: CASGTPTNYGYTF
CDR3 DNA: TGTGCCAGCGGGACACCAACTAACTATGGCTACACCTTC

D gene: TRBD2
clone size: -
V gene: TRBV6-4
J gene: TRBJ2-1
CDR3 protein: CASLLAGETYNEQFF
CDR3 DNA: TGTGCCAGCCTACTAGCGGGGGAGACCTACAATGAGCAGTTCTTC

D gene: TRBD1
clone size: -
V gene: TRBV28
J gene: TRBJ1-2
CDR3 protein: CASSPGQGAGYTF
CDR3 DNA: TGTGCCAGCAGTCCCGGACAGGGGGCAGGCTACACCTTC

D gene: -
clone size: -
V gene: TRBV9
J gene: TRBJ1-5
CDR3 protein: CASSVGAGQPQHF
CDR3 DNA: TGTGCCAGCAGCGTAGGGGCGGGTCAGCCCCAGCATTTT

D gene: -
clone size: -
V gene: TRBV3-1/TRBV3-2
J gene: TRBJ1-6
CDR3 protein: CASSQTGNSPLHF
CDR3 DNA: TGTGCCAGCAGCCAAACAGGGAATTCACCCCTCCACTTT

D gene: -
clone size: -
V gene: TRBV5-1
J gene: TRBJ1-1
CDR3 protein: CASSRRGLTEAFF
CDR3 DNA: TGCGCCAGCAGCAGGCGGGGGTTGACTGAAGCTTTCTTT

D gene: TRBD1
clone size: medium-sized
V gene: TRBV20-1
J gene: TRBJ2-1
CDR3 protein: CSASPLPDRSYYNEQFF
CDR3 DNA: TGCAGTGCTAGTCCCCTCCCGGACAGGAGCTACTACAATGAGCAGTTCTTC

D gene: -
clone size: -
V gene: TRBV10-3
J gene: TRBJ2-1
CDR3 protein: CAIRGLDNEQFF
CDR3 DNA: TGTGCCATCAGGGGACTTGACAATGAGCAGTTCTTC

D gene: TRBD1
clone size: few
V gene: TRBV5-1
J gene: TRBJ2-2
CDR3 protein: CASSFAPGTGHTGELFF
CDR3 DNA: TGCGCCAGCAGCTTTGCTCCCGGGACAGGGCACACCGGGGAGCTGTTTTTT

D gene: TRBD1
clone size: -
V gene: TRBV6-5
J gene: TRBJ1-1
CDR3 protein: CASCYSDRANTEAFF
CDR3 DNA: TGTGCCAGCTGCTACTCCGACAGGGCGAACACTGAAGCTTTCTTT

D gene: TRBD1
clone size: once
V gene: TRBV25-1
J gene: TRBJ1-6
CDR3 protein: CASRRQGLDNSPLHF
CDR3 DNA: TGTGCCAGCAGAAGACAGGGGTTGGATAATTCACCCCTCCACTTT

D gene: -
clone size: -
V gene: TRBV9
J gene: TRBJ2-5
CDR3 protein: CASSVAGGHQETQYF
CDR3 DNA: TGTGCCAGCAGCGTGGCAGGGGGGCATCAAGAGACCCAGTACTTC

D gene: -
clone size: -
V gene: TRBV4-1
J gene: TRBJ2-4
CDR3 protein: CASSHSTQLVAKNIQYF
CDR3 DNA: TGCGCCAGCAGCCACTCAACTCAATTAGTAGCCAAAAACATTCAGTACTTC

D gene: -
clone size: -
V gene: TRBV5-1
J gene: TRBJ1-2
CDR3 protein: CASSLGTDRRDGYTF
CDR3 DNA: TGCGCCAGCAGCTTGGGGACAGACCGTAGGGATGGCTACACCTTC

D gene: -
clone size: -
V gene: TRBV29-1
J gene: TRBJ1-2
CDR3 protein: CSVITGRDYGYTF
CDR3 DNA: TGCAGCGTTATAACAGGGCGAGACTATGGCTACACCTTC

D gene: -
clone size: -
V gene: TRBV9
J gene: TRBJ1-1
CDR3 protein: CASSVDGGGTEAFF
CDR3 DNA: TGTGCCAGCAGCGTAGACGGCGGAGGGACTGAAGCTTTCTTT

D gene: -
clone size: -
V gene: TRBV5-1
J gene: TRBJ2-1
CDR3 protein: CASSLGTANNEQFF
CDR3 DNA: TGCGCCAGCAGCTTGGGGACAGCGAACAATGAGCAGTTCTTC

D gene: -
clone size: -
V gene: TRBV12-3/TRBV12-4
J gene: TRBJ1-2
CDR3 protein: CASRSPRDGYTF
CDR3 DNA: TGTGCCAGCAGATCTCCCCGGGATGGCTACACCTTC

D gene: -
clone size: -
V gene: TRBV6-5
J gene: TRBJ1-2
CDR3 protein: CASSYEHQGIYGYTF
CDR3 DNA: TGTGCCAGCAGTTACGAACACCAGGGGATCTATGGCTACACCTTC